The clone carrying this T cell receptor (beta chain) was recorded a few times. The source of the sample is a study of cytomegalovirus exposure and HLA in healthy donors. V lost 8 bases and J lost 7; bases outside the gene matches: 7. Germline assignment: CDR1 MGHDK and CDR2 SYGVNS. The CDR3 is 13 amino acids. Researchers ran the PCR with 60 Vbeta and 13 Jbeta primers. Only in-frame clones appear in the TCRdb table, and some are missing; sequencing was by immunoSEQ multiplex PCR. Of tens of thousands of clones in the sample, about 80% are singletons; the top ten hold roughly 32%. Sequenced material: PBMCs. This chain links TRBV25-1 with TRBJ2-1, with TRBD2 identical over 8 bases. This sequence originates from a man in his fifties or sixties in good health and CMV-seropositive. CDR3 sequence (DNA): TGTGCCAGCGTTACTAGCGGAGGGAATGAGCAGTTCTTC. As protein: CASVTSGGNEQFF. The full variable domain, its missing parts supplied by reference TRBV25-1 and TRBJ2-1, is EADIYQTPRYLVIGTGKKITLECSQTMGHDKMYWYQQDPGMELHLIHYSYGVNSTEKGDLSSESTVSRIRTEHFPLTLESARPSHTSQYLCASVTSGGNEQFFGPGTRLTVL.